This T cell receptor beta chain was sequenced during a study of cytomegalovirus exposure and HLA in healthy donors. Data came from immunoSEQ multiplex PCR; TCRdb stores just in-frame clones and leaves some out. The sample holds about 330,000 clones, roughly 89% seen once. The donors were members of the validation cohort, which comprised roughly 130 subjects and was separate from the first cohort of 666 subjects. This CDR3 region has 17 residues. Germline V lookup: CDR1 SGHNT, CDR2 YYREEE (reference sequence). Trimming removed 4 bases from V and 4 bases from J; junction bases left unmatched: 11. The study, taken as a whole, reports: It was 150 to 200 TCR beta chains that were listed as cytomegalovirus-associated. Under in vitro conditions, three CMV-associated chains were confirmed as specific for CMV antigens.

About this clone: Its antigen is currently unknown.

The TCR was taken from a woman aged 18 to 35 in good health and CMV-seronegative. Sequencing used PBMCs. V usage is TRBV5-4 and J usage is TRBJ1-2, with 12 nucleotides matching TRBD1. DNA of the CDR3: TGTGCCAGCAGCAGGGGGACAGGGGGCAGTCTTATCTATGGCTACACCTTC. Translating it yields CASSRGTGGSLIYGYTF.